Here is one T cell receptor beta chain with its context. What it recognizes is unknown. Trimming pared 0 bases from V and 7 bases from J, leaving 17 bases between. This CDR3 contains 17 residues. The germline gives CDR1 SGDLS, CDR2 YYNGEE. Amplification of TCR beta CDR3 regions used RNA as the template. During a first-round RT-PCR of the TCR CDR3, the HTBI primer set was used. One entry per CDR3 protein results from TCRdb running MiXCR on the multiplex PCR reads. In the table there are over 650,000 distinct CDR3 sequences, around 17% of which are singletons. This sample was included in a study of T cells in Graves' hyperthyroidism and ophthalmopathy. An absence of ophthalmopathy progression within 18 months meant stable Graves' hyperthyroidism. Study results and caveats: Ophthalmopathy, as predicted by the model, came a median roughly 6.5 months after the prediction. Most clonotypes that expanded in the thyroid above 0.001 also showed up in blood.

This clonotype originated in a man aged 18 to 30 with Graves' hyperthyroidism. The sample consisted of blood. The chain joins TRBV9 to TRBJ1-6; possible D gene TRBD1, 5 bases. CDR3 sequence reads: CASSVVEWRDSNSPLHF. CDR3 sequence (DNA): TGTGCCAGCAGCGTAGTGGAGTGGAGGGACTCGAATTCACCCCTCCACTTT.